Below, 26 T cell receptor beta chains from the same sample are listed, as sequenced in a study of PD-1 blockade in classical Hodgkin lymphoma. Every one of the patients relapsed after autologous stem cell transplantation (brentuximab vedotin exposure was variable). TCRdb's table, derived via immunoSEQ multiplex PCR, lists solely in-frame clones and lacks some. The data contain 20,000 to 30,000 clones, more than 60% of them singletons. The source was peripheral blood mononuclear cells (PBMCs), collected before the second cycle of nivolumab. Source of these receptors: a human donor with classical Hodgkin lymphoma.

This chain uses TRBV9 with TRBJ2-1; D is possibly TRBD1 (7 bases). CDR3 length: 15 amino acids. Trimming removed 4 bases from V and 5 bases from J, with 16 bases in between. Per germline, CDR1 SGDLS and CDR2 YYNGEE. CDR3 sequence reads: CASSPKVRGDNEQFF. The CDR3 nucleotides are TGTGCCAGCAGCCCCAAGGTCAGGGGGGACAATGAGCAGTTCTTC.

This chain joins TRBV27 and TRBJ2-7; D is possibly TRBD1 or TRBD2 (5 bases each). CDR1 and CDR2 (germline): MNHEY, SMNVEV (reference sequence). This CDR3 contains 16 residues. The ends were cut back, 5 bases at V and 4 bases at J, with 21 bases in the middle. In nucleotides, the CDR3 is TGTGCCAGCAGTCCCGGGGCTCAAGTCCATTTTTACGAGCAGTACTTC. Its protein is CASSPGAQVHFYEQYF.

The chain has TRBV9 and TRBJ2-5; 8 nucleotides agree with TRBD2. V shed 0 bases and J 5 bases; nucleotides not matched to a gene: 3. Germline V CDR1 and CDR2: SGDLS, YYNGEE. The CDR3 extends over 14 amino acids. The CDR3 nucleotides read TGTGCCAGCAGCGTAGGCCTAGCGGGTGAGACCCAGTACTTC. This encodes CASSVGLAGETQYF. Looking up the rest from reference TRBV9 and TRBJ2-5 gives the full variable domain: DSGVTQTPKHLITATGQRVTLRCSPRSGDLSVYWYQQSLDQGLQFLIQYYNGEERAKGNILERFSAQQFPDLHSELNLSSLELGDSALYFCASSVGLAGETQYFGPGTRLLVL.

CDR3 region: CASSVDGRVLAGISDEQFF. In DNA, the CDR3 is TGTGCCAGCAGCGTAGATGGAAGGGTTCTAGCGGGAATCTCGGATGAGCAGTTCTTC. The V gene is TRBV9, the J gene TRBJ2-1, with 9 positions matching TRBD2. Per germline, CDR1 SGDLS and CDR2 YYNGEE. The CDR3 covers 19 residues. Trimming at V came to 0 bases and at J to 8 bases, leaving 18 bases not matched to a gene.

This clone was counted once. The rearrangement joins TRBV4-2 to TRBJ2-1; 11 bases match TRBD2. The CDR3 is 14 amino acids. Germline trimming cut 0 bases from V and 10 bases from J; bases unmatched to any gene: 2. The germline V gene encodes CDR1 LGHNA and CDR2 YNFKEQ. The chain's CDR3 is CASSQDRTSGEQFF. DNA of the CDR3: TGTGCCAGCAGCCAAGATAGGACTAGCGGGGAGCAGTTCTTC.

The rearrangement joins TRBV11-3 to TRBJ2-1; D remains unclear. Trimming removed 2 bases from V and 6 bases from J, with 14 bases in between. The germline gives CDR1 SGHNT, CDR2 YENEEA. The CDR3 extends over 15 amino acids. In DNA, the CDR3 is TGTGCCAGCAGCTTACAAGTAGGGCATTCCAATGAGCAGTTCTTC. Translation gives CASSLQVGHSNEQFF.

The J gene is TRBJ1-5, the V gene TRBV6-1; weak D call: TRBD1 (5 bases). The CDR3 spans 13 residues. Trimming left V 3 bases short and J 2 bases short, with 5 bases between. Per the germline V gene, CDR1 is MNHNS and CDR2 is SASEGT. The CDR3 DNA sequence: TGTGCCAGCAGTGAGGGGGGCAATCAGCCCCAGCATTTT. It encodes CASSEGGNQPQHF.

This clone has just a few counts. The V and J genes are TRBV2 and TRBJ1-3; D call uncertain. The germline CDR1 and CDR2 sequences are SNHLY and FYNNEI. The CDR3 consists of 14 residues. The V gene lost 6 bases and the J gene lost 0 bases, with 9 bases spanning the gap. In DNA form, the CDR3 reads TGTGCCAGCAGGCAACAGTTCTCTGGAAACACCATATATTTT. It encodes CASRQQFSGNTIYF.

The rearrangement joins TRBV4-2 to TRBJ1-5; TRBD1 matches 12 bases. V was clipped by 1 base and J by 3 bases; unmatched bases: 4. This CDR3 spans 17 amino acids. Looked up from germline, CDR1 is LGHNA and CDR2 is YNFKEQ. The CDR3 here is CASSQGDRGLDNQPQHF. The DNA of the CDR3 is TGTGCCAGCAGCCAAGGGGACAGGGGGCTCGACAATCAGCCCCAGCATTTT.

This clone qualifies as medium-sized. J is TRBJ1-1 and V is TRBV4-3; unclear D gene. Trimming cost V 3 bases and J 6 bases, with 8 bases left between them. This CDR3 has 12 residues. CDR1 and CDR2 (germline): LGHNA, YSLEER. CDR3 nucleotides: TGCGCCAGCAGCCAGGGAGGCGCTGAAGCTTTCTTT. Translating gives CASSQGGAEAFF.

The DNA of the CDR3 is TGCGCCAGCAGCCACGTACATAGTGGTAAAAACATTCAGTACTTC. Protein product: CASSHVHSGKNIQYF. The V and J genes are TRBV4-3 and TRBJ2-4; D call uncertain. Germline values: CDR1 LGHNA, CDR2 YSLEER. There are 15 residues in the CDR3. V was pared by 3 bases and J by 4 bases, with 13 bases between.

The V call is TRBV7-8, the J call TRBJ2-5; 7 bases match TRBD2. The germline CDR1 and CDR2 sequences are SGHVS and FQNEAQ. The CDR3 is 16 amino acids. The V and J ends lost 3 bases and 5 bases, in that order; junction bases with no gene match: 12. CDR3 region: CASSFGYGRSSETQYF. The CDR3 coding sequence is TGTGCCAGCAGCTTTGGGTACGGGAGGAGCTCGGAGACCCAGTACTTC.

V usage is TRBV7-2 and J usage is TRBJ2-5, with 8 bases identical to TRBD2. The DNA end lines up better with TRBJ2-7; the J call may be wrong. CDR1 is SGHTA and CDR2 is FQGNSA in the germline V gene. CDR3 length equals 14 residues. For the CDR3, the DNA is TGTGCCAGCAGCTCGGGGACTAGGGGCTACGAGCAGTACTTC. Amino acids: CASSSGTRGYEQYF.

The rearrangement joins TRBV5-4 to TRBJ2-1; D unresolved. V was cut by 0 bases and J by 6 bases, with 7 bases left in between. The CDR3 sequence is 13 residues long. CDR1 is SGHNT and CDR2 is YYREEE in the germline V gene (reference sequence). Here the CDR3 DNA reads TGTGCCAGCAGCTTGGAGTCCCCCAATGAGCAGTTCTTC. Its protein product is CASSLESPNEQFF.

J is TRBJ2-2 and V is TRBV6-5, with TRBD2 identical over 8 bases. Germline CDR1 and CDR2: MNHEY and SVGAGI. CDR3 size: 16 residues. V lost 4 bases and J lost 2; bases outside the gene matches: 6. The CDR3 DNA is TGTGCCAGCAGTTGGGGACTAGGACTAAACACCGGGGAGCTGTTTTTT. Translated: CASSWGLGLNTGELFF.

V and J are TRBV9 and TRBJ2-7; D gene ambiguous. V was pared by 0 bases and J by 1 base, with 11 bases between. The CDR3 runs 15 residues. Germline V gene data show CDR1 as SGDLS and CDR2 as YYNGEE. This CDR3 reads CASSVGGSPSYEQYF. The CDR3 region has the DNA TGTGCCAGCAGCGTAGGAGGTAGTCCGTCCTACGAGCAGTACTTC.

This clone appeared once. The chain has TRBV4-2 and TRBJ2-3; 9 bases match TRBD2. Germline V gene data show CDR1 as LGHNA and CDR2 as YNFKEQ. This CDR3 is built from 16 residues. The V gene end was trimmed by 5 bases and the J gene end by 4 bases; junction bases not matched to a gene: 10. The CDR3: CASSSVAGASADTQYF. In DNA form, the CDR3 reads TGTGCCAGCAGCTCTGTAGCGGGAGCCTCGGCAGATACGCAGTATTTT.

The genes are TRBV11-3 and TRBJ2-7, with TRBD1 matching over 10 bases. Germline CDR1 is SGHNT and CDR2 is YENEEA. The V and J ends lost 1 base and 3 bases, in that order; junction bases with no gene match: 3. The CDR3 length is 15 residues. DNA for the CDR3: TGTGCCAGCAGCTTAGGGGGGACAGGGGTCTACGAGCAGTACTTC. Its translation: CASSLGGTGVYEQYF.

The chain combines TRBV28 with TRBJ2-1; D perhaps matches TRBD2 (7 bases). V lost 3 bases and J lost 0, with 18 bases in between. CDR1 and CDR2 (germline): MDHEN, SYDVKM. The CDR3 spans 18 residues. This CDR3 reads CASSFWSGTYSSYNEQFF. The CDR3 DNA follows: TGTGCCAGCAGTTTTTGGAGCGGGACATATAGCTCCTACAATGAGCAGTTCTTC.

This chain uses TRBV6-1 with TRBJ1-2; D not certain. V lost 1 base to trimming and J lost 4 bases, with 10 bases between them. The germline V gene encodes CDR1 MNHNS and CDR2 SASEGT. The CDR3 has 14 amino acids. CDR3 DNA sequence: TGTGCCAGCAGTGAAGGGGGAATCGGCTATGGCTACACCTTC. Its translation: CASSEGGIGYGYTF.

The chain carries TRBV6-5 and TRBJ1-5; D may be TRBD1 (6 bases). This CDR3 contains 16 residues. V dropped 2 bases and J dropped 1 base, with 12 bases sitting between them. Germline lookup yields CDR1 MNHEY and CDR2 SVGAGI. CDR3 sequence (DNA): TGTGCCAGCAGTTACAGACAGGTACACAGCAATCAGCCCCAGCATTTT. Translated, it gives CASSYRQVHSNQPQHF.

V usage is TRBV5-1 and J usage is TRBJ1-2; 8 bases agree with TRBD1. The CDR3 spans 14 residues. J gave up 4 bases and V 4 bases, and 6 bases lay outside the gene matches. Germline CDR1 and CDR2: SGHRS and YFSETQ. The CDR3 here is CASSAAGGPYGYTF. The CDR3 bases are TGCGCCAGCAGCGCGGCAGGGGGCCCCTATGGCTACACCTTC.

CDR3 coding DNA: TGTGCCAGCAGCCGACAACAGGGAGCCTACGAGCAGTACTTC. This gives the protein CASSRQQGAYEQYF. The V call is TRBV7-2, the J call TRBJ2-5, with a weak D call TRBD1 (6 bases). The J call may be mistaken, given a closer DNA end match to TRBJ2-7. The CDR3 has 14 residues. Germline-derived CDR1 and CDR2 are SGHTA and FQGNSA.

This chain links TRBV5-6 with TRBJ1-6; TRBD1 matches at 8 bases. From germline, CDR1 is SGHDT and CDR2 YYEEEE. The CDR3 sequence is 14 residues long. Trimming at V came to 2 bases and at J to 7 bases, leaving 2 bases not matched to a gene. CDR3 residues: CASSFWTGNSPLHF. DNA for the CDR3: TGTGCCAGCAGCTTCTGGACAGGGAATTCACCCCTCCACTTT.

This chain connects TRBV5-1 to TRBJ2-1; D might be TRBD2 (5 bases). CDR3 size: 12 residues. V shed 2 bases and J shed 10 bases, with 10 bases lying between them. Per germline, CDR1 SGHRS and CDR2 YFSETQ. CDR3 DNA sequence: TGCGCCAGCAGCTTCAGCGGCCAGGAGCAGTTCTTC. Translated: CASSFSGQEQFF.

The chain carries TRBV28 and TRBJ2-7, with TRBD2 matching 12 bases. Germline V lookup: CDR1 MDHEN, CDR2 SYDVKM. The length of the CDR3 is 15 residues. V dropped 5 bases and J dropped 5; count of bases not matched to a gene: 7. In nucleotides, the CDR3 is TGTGCCAGCAGTATCCTAGCGGGAGGGCCGGACGAGCAGTACTTC. Translating it yields CASSILAGGPDEQYF. Based on the CDR3 plus reference TRBV28 and TRBJ2-7, the full variable domain is DVKVTQSSRYLVKRTGEKVFLECVQDMDHENMFWYRQDPGLGLRLIYFSYDVKMKEKGDIPEGYSVSREKKERFSLILESASTNQTSMYLCASSILAGGPDEQYFGPGTRLTVT.